Below are 6 T cell receptor beta chains sequenced from a single sample in a study of a mutant IDH1 vaccine in newly diagnosed glioma. The time point was: week 35, safety follow-up. Doses of 300 ug of mutant IDH1 20-mer peptide were given with topical imiquimod. Antigens for these TCRs are unknown. Profiling relied on immunoSEQ multiplex PCR, and the TCRdb table lists in-frame clones only, not all of them. The sample has 40,000 to 50,000 clones; 80% to 90% are singletons. The input for sequencing was PBMCs, taken from a glioma patient whose treatment included an IDH1 peptide vaccine. Source of these receptors: a man in his forties or fifties with glioma.

The chain has TRBV18 and TRBJ1-5; TRBD1 is a possible D gene (5 bases). The CDR3 has 13 residues. The V gene's germline CDR1 is KGHSH and CDR2 LQKENI. V lost 6 bases and J 4 bases, leaving 10 bases between the germline ends. CDR3 DNA: TGTGCCAGCTCGGTAGGGGTTAATCAGCCCCAGCATTTT. It codes for CASSVGVNQPQHF.

V is TRBV29-1 and J is TRBJ2-6; 8 nucleotides match TRBD1. V lost 5 bases and J lost 4; bases outside the gene matches: 7. This CDR3 contains 15 residues. Germline CDR1 reads SQVTM; CDR2 reads ANQGSEA. CDR3 in amino acids: CSVSHRGKGANVLTF. CDR3 coding DNA: TGCAGCGTTTCTCACAGGGGGAAAGGGGCCAACGTCCTGACTTTC.

The chain links TRBV4-1 to TRBJ1-3, with D possibly TRBD1 on 6 matching bases. The CDR3 is made up of 17 amino acids. CDR1 is MGHRA, CDR2 YSYEKL, per germline. The ends were cut back, 0 bases at V and 2 bases at J, with 14 bases in the middle. CDR3 sequence: CASSQEWGGQTGNTIYF. CDR3 nucleotides: TGCGCCAGCAGCCAAGAATGGGGGGGGCAGACTGGAAACACCATATATTTT.

The genes are TRBV7-9 and TRBJ2-1; D unresolved. V was shortened by 8 bases and J by 4 bases, with 18 bases between the two germline ends. The germline gives CDR1 SEHNR, CDR2 FQNEAQ (reference sequence). The CDR3 extends over 15 amino acids. CDR3 region: CASRPAWVSYNEQFF. The CDR3 DNA sequence: TGTGCCAGCCGGCCAGCCTGGGTCAGTTACAATGAGCAGTTCTTC.

The chain links TRBV2 to TRBJ1-5, with D uncertain. The CDR3 runs 14 residues. Germline V gene sequence: CDR1 SNHLY, CDR2 FYNNEI. V lost 4 bases to trimming and J lost 4 bases, with 11 bases between them. The CDR3 region is CASSGTVDNQPQHF. In nucleotides, the CDR3 is TGTGCCAGCAGTGGGACGGTAGATAATCAGCCCCAGCATTTT. Filled out from reference TRBV2 and TRBJ1-5, the complete variable domain reads EPEVTQTPSHQVTQMGQEVILRCVPISNHLYFYWYRQILGQKVEFLVSFYNNEISEKSEIFDDQFSVERPDGSNFTLKIRSTKLEDSAMYFCASSGTVDNQPQHFGDGTRLSIL.

The chain couples TRBV4-3 to TRBJ1-1; D remains unclear. Germline CDR1 LGHNA, CDR2 YSLEER. The CDR3 is made up of 15 amino acids. Trimming pared 0 bases from V and 1 base from J, leaving 9 bases between. The CDR3, as DNA: TGCGCCAGCAGCCAAGATTACAGACCGAACACTGAAGCTTTCTTT. Amino acids: CASSQDYRPNTEAFF.